Described below is a single T cell receptor (beta chain) sequence and its context. Trimming shortened V by 6 bases and J by 3 bases, and 11 bases separated the two germline ends. CDR1 MNHEY and CDR2 SMNVEV come from the germline V gene (reference sequence). The CDR3 is 13 residues long. These data belong to a study of blood T cell repertoires in COVID-19. In the study overall: Whether acute or convalescent, the COVID-19 samples came from the United States, Italy and Spain.

Original analysis: It was from reference gene primer amplification that nucleated cell counts were estimated. Generated by immunoSEQ multiplex PCR, the TCRdb table keeps only in-frame clones and is missing some. V and J calls and clone size are as listed in that table; D and trimming were resolved from the DNA. There are over 200,000 clones in the sample; approximately 84% occur only once, and 4.4% lies in the top ten. Material for sequencing was peripheral blood. This sequence was found in a man aged 50-60 years with active or convalescent COVID-19. The gene calls are TRBV27 and TRBJ1-1; perhaps TRBD1 as D (5 bases). Here the CDR3 DNA reads TGTGCCAGCAGCAATAGACAGCACACTGAAGCTTTCTTT. Its protein is CASSNRQHTEAFF.